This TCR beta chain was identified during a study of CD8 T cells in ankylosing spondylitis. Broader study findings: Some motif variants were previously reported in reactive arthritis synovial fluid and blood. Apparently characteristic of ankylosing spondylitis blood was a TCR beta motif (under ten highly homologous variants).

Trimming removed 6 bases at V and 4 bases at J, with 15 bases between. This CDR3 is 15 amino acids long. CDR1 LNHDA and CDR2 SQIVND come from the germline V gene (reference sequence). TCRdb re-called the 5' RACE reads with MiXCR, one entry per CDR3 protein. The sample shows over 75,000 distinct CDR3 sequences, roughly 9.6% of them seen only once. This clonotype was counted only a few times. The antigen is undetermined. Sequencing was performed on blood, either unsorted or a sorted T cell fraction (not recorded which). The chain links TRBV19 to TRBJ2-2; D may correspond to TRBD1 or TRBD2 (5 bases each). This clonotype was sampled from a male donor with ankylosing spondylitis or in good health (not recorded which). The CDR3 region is CASRLRDGLTGELFF. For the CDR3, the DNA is TGTGCCAGTAGACTCCGGGACGGACTCACCGGGGAGCTGTTTTTT.